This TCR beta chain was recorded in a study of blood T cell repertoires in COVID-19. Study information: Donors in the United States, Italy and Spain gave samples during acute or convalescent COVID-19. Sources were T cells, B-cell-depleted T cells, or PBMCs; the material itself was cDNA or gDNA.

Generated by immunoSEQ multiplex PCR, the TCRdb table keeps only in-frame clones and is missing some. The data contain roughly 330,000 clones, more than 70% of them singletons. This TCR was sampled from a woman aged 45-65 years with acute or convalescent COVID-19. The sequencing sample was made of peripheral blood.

The CDR3: CASSATWDSESYEQYF. The CDR3 nucleotides read TGTGCCAGCAGTGCTACCTGGGACAGTGAATCCTACGAGCAGTACTTC. V gene TRBV28 combines with J gene TRBJ2-7; 7 positions agree with TRBD1. The CDR3 consists of 16 residues. CDR1 is MDHEN and CDR2 is SYDVKM in the germline V gene. The V and J ends lost 5 bases and 1 base, in that order; junction bases with no gene match: 11. The full variable domain, its missing parts supplied by reference TRBV28 and TRBJ2-7, is DVKVTQSSRYLVKRTGEKVFLECVQDMDHENMFWYRQDPGLGLRLIYFSYDVKMKEKGDIPEGYSVSREKKERFSLILESASTNQTSMYLCASSATWDSESYEQYFGPGTRLTVT.